Listed below are T cell receptor beta chains from one sample, sequenced in a study of identical twins. One entry per CDR3 protein, called by TCRdb with MiXCR from the 5' RACE reads. The data show about 720,000 distinct CDR3 sequences, 8% to 9% seen once. These data were also reused for a study on yellow fever vaccine responses in identical twins.

Sequencing input: PBMCs. The receptors were gathered from a woman aged 18-29 years in good health. The CDR3 runs from the conserved cysteine through the conserved F or W. A D gene is named only where the DNA matches it firmly. Where a row states a size, it is once, few, many or the class of an expanded clone; other rows omit it.

v_call,clone_size,j_call,d_call,cdr3_aa,cdr3_nt
TRBV6-5,NA,TRBJ2-7,TRBD1,CASSYSDRGHYEQYF,TGTGCCAGCAGTTACTCTGACAGGGGGCACTACGAGCAGTACTTC
TRBV12-3/TRBV12-4,NA,TRBJ2-7,NA,CASSPRGGTGPYEQYF,TGTGCCAGCAGCCCCCGGGGGGGGACAGGTCCCTACGAGCAGTACTTC
TRBV15,NA,TRBJ2-1,TRBD2,CATSRDYGSGANNEQFF,TGTGCCACCAGCAGAGATTACGGTAGCGGGGCTAACAATGAGCAGTTCTTC
TRBV6-5,many,TRBJ1-2,NA,CASSYRGDGYTF,TGTGCCAGCAGTTACAGGGGCGATGGCTACACCTTC
TRBV4-3,few,TRBJ2-1,TRBD2,CASSQDWGTSVYNEQFF,TGCGCCAGCAGCCAAGATTGGGGGACTAGCGTCTACAATGAGCAGTTCTTC
TRBV12-3/TRBV12-4,few,TRBJ2-7,NA,CASSFRDKAYEQYF,TGTGCCAGCAGTTTTAGGGACAAAGCCTACGAGCAGTACTTC
TRBV20-1,NA,TRBJ2-1,TRBD1,CSARRTGANNEQFF,TGCAGTGCTAGGCGGACAGGAGCCAACAATGAGCAGTTCTTC
TRBV28,many,TRBJ2-7,TRBD1,CASSLRGRRLEQYF,TGTGCCAGCAGTCTTAGGGGGCGCAGGCTCGAGCAGTACTTC
TRBV28,many,TRBJ2-1,TRBD2,CASTSGGAYNEQFF,TGTGCCAGCACCTCCGGGGGGGCCTACAATGAGCAGTTCTTC
TRBV11-2,many,TRBJ2-7,TRBD2,CASSRLAGEYEQYF,TGTGCCAGCAGTAGACTAGCGGGGGAATACGAGCAGTACTTC
TRBV7-2,few,TRBJ2-3,NA,CASSLKGTGHSTDTQYF,TGTGCCAGCAGCTTAAAGGGTACGGGCCACAGCACAGATACGCAGTATTTT
TRBV7-6,few,TRBJ2-1,TRBD2,CASSASGSIEQFF,TGTGCCAGCAGCGCTAGCGGGAGTATCGAGCAGTTCTTC
TRBV7-9,few,TRBJ2-1,TRBD2,CASSSSGRVNEQFF,TGTGCCAGCAGCAGTAGCGGGAGAGTCAATGAGCAGTTCTTC
TRBV5-1,NA,TRBJ2-3,NA,CASSLPQVSLPDTQYF,TGCGCCAGCAGCCTACCCCAGGTATCTCTCCCAGATACGCAGTATTTT
TRBV5-5,few,TRBJ2-7,TRBD1,CASSRPGQGVSYEQYF,TGTGCCAGCAGCCGACCAGGACAGGGGGTATCCTACGAGCAGTACTTC
TRBV12-3/TRBV12-4,NA,TRBJ1-1,NA,CASSLTRTEAFF,TGTGCCAGCAGTTTGACCAGGACTGAAGCTTTCTTT
TRBV5-1,many,TRBJ2-1,NA,CASSLVNPGSGNEQFF,TGCGCCAGCAGCTTGGTAAACCCGGGGTCGGGCAATGAGCAGTTCTTC
TRBV2,many,TRBJ2-7,NA,CASSAAIFEQYF,TGTGCCAGCAGCGCGGCCATCTTCGAGCAGTACTTC
TRBV2,NA,TRBJ2-7,NA,CASSDGTYYEQYF,TGTGCCAGCAGTGACGGGACCTACTACGAGCAGTACTTC
TRBV24-1,NA,TRBJ2-3,TRBD1,CATSEFDRAPDTQYF,TGTGCCACCAGTGAGTTCGACAGGGCCCCAGATACGCAGTATTTT